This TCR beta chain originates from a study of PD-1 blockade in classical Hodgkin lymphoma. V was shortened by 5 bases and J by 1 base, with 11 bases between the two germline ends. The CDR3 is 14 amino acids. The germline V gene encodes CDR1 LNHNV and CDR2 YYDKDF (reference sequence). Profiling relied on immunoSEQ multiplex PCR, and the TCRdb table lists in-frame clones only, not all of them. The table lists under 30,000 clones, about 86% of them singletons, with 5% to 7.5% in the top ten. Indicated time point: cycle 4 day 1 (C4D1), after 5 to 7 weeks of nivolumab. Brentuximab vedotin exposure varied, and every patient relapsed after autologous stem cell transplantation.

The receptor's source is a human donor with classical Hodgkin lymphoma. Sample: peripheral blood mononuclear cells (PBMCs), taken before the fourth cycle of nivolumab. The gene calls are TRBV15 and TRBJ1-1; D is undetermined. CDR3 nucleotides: TGTGCCACCAGCGATGGACTCCAGAACACTGAAGCTTTCTTT. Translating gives CATSDGLQNTEAFF.